Given below is one T cell receptor beta chain in context. What it binds is not known. The CDR3 is 15 residues long. The V gene's germline CDR1 is SEHNR and CDR2 FQNEAQ (reference sequence). V dropped 3 bases and J dropped 4 bases, with 15 bases sitting between them. The sample comes from a study of T cells in Graves' hyperthyroidism and ophthalmopathy. From RNA transcripts, TCR beta CDR3 regions were amplified. First-round RT-PCR of the TCR CDR3 relied on the HTBI primer set. TCRdb re-called the multiplex PCR reads through MiXCR, storing one row per CDR3 protein. The data contain about 520,000 distinct CDR3 sequences, around a quarter of them singletons. Each person with ophthalmopathy scored at least 3 on the Clinical Activity Score, reached NOSPECS grade 4 or higher, and had been ill under 3 months. Study-wide results and limits: Most clonotypes that expanded in the thyroid above 0.001 also showed up in blood. For ophthalmopathy, model prediction preceded onset by a median approximately 6 months.

The TCR originated in a woman in her twenties or thirties with Graves' ophthalmopathy. The rearrangement links TRBV7-9 to TRBJ1-1, with D perhaps matching TRBD1 (5 bases). The source material was blood. The CDR3 spells CASSFWVSGTTEAFF. The CDR3 region has the DNA TGTGCCAGCAGCTTCTGGGTCTCAGGGACCACTGAAGCTTTCTTT.